This T cell receptor beta chain was observed in a study of PD-1 blockade in classical Hodgkin lymphoma. Notes on this clone: The antigen is not known.

The germline V gene encodes CDR1 SGHKS and CDR2 YYEKEE (reference sequence). The CDR3 is 15 amino acids. V was shortened by 3 bases and J by 5 bases, with 17 bases between the two germline ends. Study results and caveats: Newly diagnosed patients were said to have less baseline TCR diversity than healthy donors did.

The data were produced by immunoSEQ multiplex PCR, yet TCRdb's version contains in-frame clones alone and is incomplete. The repertoire includes 20,000 to 30,000 clones, roughly four fifths of them detected once, and approximately 10% sits in the top ten. Following autologous stem cell transplantation, relapse occurred in every patient, and exposure to brentuximab vedotin varied. The source of this sequence is a human donor with classical Hodgkin lymphoma. The sequences come from peripheral blood mononuclear cells (PBMCs), collected before the second cycle of nivolumab. J is TRBJ1-1 and V is TRBV5-5; D might be TRBD1 (6 bases). CDR3 residues: CASSSLGGVQTEAFF. The CDR3 nucleotides are TGTGCCAGCAGCTCCCTAGGGGGGGTGCAGACTGAAGCTTTCTTT.